This TCR beta chain stems from a study of OX40 agonist ivuxolimab in advanced cancers. Study in general: Averaging about 60 years in age, with a range of about 23 to 79, the cohort was approximately 83% male.

A remark on this clone: The antigen is undetermined.

CDR1 and CDR2 (germline): SGHVS, FQNEAQ. Trimming removed 4 bases from V and 3 bases from J, with 6 bases in between. The CDR3 runs to 13 residues. TCRdb's copy holds only in-frame clones and misses some; the assay was immunoSEQ multiplex PCR. The sample records about 83,000 clones, about 89% being singletons. Study outcomes and limitations: Researchers did not determine the expanded peripheral T cells' antigen specificity. There were, on average, more expanded clones in CD8+ T cells than in CD4+.

The chain recombines TRBV7-8 with TRBJ1-4, with D possibly TRBD1 on 5 matching bases. This TCR came from an adult with an advanced solid tumor such as melanoma, head and neck, liver or kidney cancer. Sequenced here: CD4+ or CD8+ T cells sorted from blood, sampled in a trial of the OX40 agonist ivuxolimab. For the CDR3, the DNA is TGTGCCAGCAGCTCAGGGCCTAATGAAAAACTGTTTTTT. Its translation is CASSSGPNEKLFF.